This T cell receptor (beta chain) was identified during a study of shared clonotypes between healthy human individuals. Germline V lookup: CDR1 SGHNT, CDR2 YYREEE (reference sequence). The V gene end was trimmed by 1 base and the J gene end by 3 bases; junction bases not matched to a gene: 4. This CDR3 is built from 15 residues. Whole-study findings and limits: Blood alone was sampled, and tissue repertoires likely differ.

With respect to this clone: The antigen remains undetermined.

The assay was immunoSEQ multiplex PCR, and TCRdb's table has in-frame clones only and misses some. The sample has around 2,000,000 clones, roughly 96% seen once. The sample taken for sequencing was naive CD4+ T cells sorted from blood. Specified subset: CD45RA+ positively selected. This sequence originates from a man aged 18 to 30 in good health. The gene calls are TRBV5-4 and TRBJ2-5, with 9 bases fitting TRBD1. The CDR3 loop reads CASSLTGGGKETQYF. The CDR3, as DNA: TGTGCCAGCAGCTTGACAGGGGGCGGGAAAGAGACCCAGTACTTC.